This T cell receptor beta chain was sequenced for a study of T cell repertoires in cytomegalovirus infection. Study-level information: Public TCR beta signatures marked donors with CMV infection and the matching HLA. General study findings and limits: Ex vivo responses were dominated by HLA-C-restricted CMV-specific TCR beta clonotypes. CMV carriers having the relevant HLA were flagged by cumulative public TCR beta family frequency.

This clonotype has a handful of counts. Its antigen is undetermined. From the reads, TCRdb called clonotypes with MiXCR, one entry per CDR3 protein. The table lists around 170,000 distinct CDR3 sequences, 13% to 15% of them singletons. The CDR3 has 13 amino acids. Germline values: CDR1 LNHDA, CDR2 SQIVND (reference sequence). Trimming left V 7 bases short and J 4 bases short, with 11 bases between. The chain recombines TRBV19 with TRBJ1-5; D might be TRBD1 (6 bases). The sequencing sample was made of PBMCs. This receptor was taken from a human donor in good health (CMV status not recorded). Some clones in this sample may be carry-over from other donors' samples. CDR3 nucleotides: TGTGCCAGTATAGGGGGGTATAATCAGCCCCAGCATTTT. Translated, it gives CASIGGYNQPQHF.